A single TCR beta chain is shown here with its context. Its antigen specificity is not known. Base quality data are lacking; no much larger clone is found one base away. Samples from volunteer blood donors who had recovered from COVID-19 were contributed by a second Seattle source. Whole blood was collected in K2EDTA tubes by collaborating institutions according to the institutions' own protocols. For TCRbeta analysis, collaborator samples were shipped as frozen whole blood, as isolated PBMCs, or as DNA extracted from either sample type. TCRbeta CDR3 regions were amplified from genomic DNA by means of the immunoSEQ Assay, a bias-controlled multiplex PCR. The study's processing was this. The number of nucleated cells in each sample was estimated from the amplification of reference gene primers within the assay. To quantify the absolute abundance of each unique TCRbeta CDR3 rearrangement, sequence reads were collapsed and filtered. For each sample, productive Simpson clonality was calculated as the square root of Simpson's diversity index across productive rearrangements. TCRdb provides this immuneACCESS table in a form limited to in-frame rearrangements. Some clones are lacking; in checked studies, under half of them reflect an unresolved V gene, and why the rest are absent is not known. For V, J and clone size, that table is used; D and trimming come from the DNA. This sample gives fewer than 200,000 clones in total; roughly 84% of them show up just once. The ten largest clones take up around 1.2% of the sample.

This sample stems from a study of blood T cell repertoires in COVID-19 (dated by TCRdb to the early 2020s). Background on the whole study: Samples from collaborators originated in the United States, Italy and Spain and spanned both the acute and convalescent phases of COVID-19. Nearly every sample came with metadata listing a de-identified subject ID, COVID-19 status, age in years and sex. The prospective study material was composed of cDNA or gDNA derived from T cells, B-cell-depleted T cells, or PBMCs. Where HLA class I and class II types were available, the types were taken from metadata supplied by the sample provider, not from assay-based typing. Deeply sampled blood TCRbeta repertoires from subjects exposed to, actively infected with, or recovered from COVID-19 were included in the dataset. Samples came from the ongoing ImmuneRACE study (first 160 participants) plus 1,254 subjects from 6 global collaborators. A freely available public database, intended as a resource for researchers studying the immune response to SARS-CoV-2, is where the repertoires were released.

V and J lose 2 bases and 4 bases, and a span of 14 bases separates them. According to the germline V gene, CDR1 reads SGHTA and CDR2 reads FQGNSA. The CDR3 contains 15 residues, cysteine and phenylalanine counted. This entry keeps only the CDR3 DNA: 45 bases, framed from base 1. The research as a whole found: The amount of clinical and demographic metadata varied by source and participant and was provided uncurated.

Here the chain combines TRBV7-2 and TRBJ1-2, and TRBD1 may be the D gene, going by 5 matching bases. The TCR sequence derives from a man aged 55-75 years who had recovered from COVID-19. Sequencing was performed on peripheral blood. The nucleotide sequence is given as TGTGCCAGCAGCTTATCCGGGCAGGGAGGCTATGGCTACACCTTC. This yields the protein CASSLSGQGGYGYTF.